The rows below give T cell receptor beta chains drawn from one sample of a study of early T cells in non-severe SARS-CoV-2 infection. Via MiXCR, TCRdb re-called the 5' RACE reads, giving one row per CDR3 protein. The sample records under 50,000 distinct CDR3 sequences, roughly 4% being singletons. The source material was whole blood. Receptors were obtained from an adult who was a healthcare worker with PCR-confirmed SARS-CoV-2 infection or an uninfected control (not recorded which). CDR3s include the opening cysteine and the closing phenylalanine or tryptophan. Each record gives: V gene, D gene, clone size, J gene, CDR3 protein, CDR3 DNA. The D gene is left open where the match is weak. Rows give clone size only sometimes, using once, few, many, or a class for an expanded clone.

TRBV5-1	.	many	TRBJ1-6	CASSLGLSNSPLHF	TGCGCCAGCAGCTTGGGCCTGAGTAATTCACCCCTCCACTTT
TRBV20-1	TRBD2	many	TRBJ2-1	CRHGRGYNEQFF	TGCAGGCACGGGAGGGGGTACAATGAGCAGTTCTTC
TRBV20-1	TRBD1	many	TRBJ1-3	CSASSAGGAGNTIYF	TGCAGTGCTAGTAGCGCAGGGGGCGCGGGTAACACCATATATTTT
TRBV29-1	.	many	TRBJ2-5	CSVKGVSRPFYQETQYF	TGCAGCGTTAAAGGGGTTTCAAGGCCGTTCTACCAAGAGACCCAGTACTTC
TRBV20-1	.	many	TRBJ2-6	CSASRQTSGANVLTF	TGCAGTGCATCCCGACAGACCTCTGGGGCCAACGTCCTGACTTTC
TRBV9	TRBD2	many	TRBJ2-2	CASSVLAGGDTGELFF	TGTGCCAGCAGCGTCCTAGCGGGAGGGGACACCGGGGAGCTGTTTTTT
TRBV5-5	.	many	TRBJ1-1	CASSLGQDTEAFF	TGTGCCAGCAGCTTGGGCCAGGACACTGAAGCTTTCTTT
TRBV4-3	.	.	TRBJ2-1	CASSQGGLGDEQFF	TGCGCCAGCAGCCAAGGGGGACTGGGGGATGAGCAGTTCTTC
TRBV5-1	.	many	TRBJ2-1	CASSLVPDTNEQFF	TGCGCCAGCAGCTTGGTTCCGGACACCAATGAGCAGTTCTTC
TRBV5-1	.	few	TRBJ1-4	CASSLNLRERLFF	TGCGCCAGCAGCTTGAACTTACGAGAAAGACTGTTTTTT
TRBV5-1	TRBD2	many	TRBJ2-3	CASSLGRTSGVRDTQYF	TGCGCCAGCAGCCTGGGAAGGACTAGCGGGGTTCGGGATACGCAGTATTTT
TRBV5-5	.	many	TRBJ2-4	CASSPDVGTYIQYF	TGTGCCAGCAGCCCGGATGTGGGAACGTACATTCAGTACTTC